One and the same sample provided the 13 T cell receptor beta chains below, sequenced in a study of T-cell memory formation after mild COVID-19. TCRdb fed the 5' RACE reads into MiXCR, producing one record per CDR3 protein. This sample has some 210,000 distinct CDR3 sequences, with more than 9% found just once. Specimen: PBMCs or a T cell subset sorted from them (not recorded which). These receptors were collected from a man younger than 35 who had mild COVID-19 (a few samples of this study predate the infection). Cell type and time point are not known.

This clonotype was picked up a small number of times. CDR3 sequence: CASSWGSAGTTGELFF. In DNA form, the CDR3 reads TGTGCCAGCAGCTGGGGGTCGGCGGGGACCACCGGGGAGCTGTTTTTT. The genes are TRBV5-6 and TRBJ2-2, with D perhaps matching TRBD2 (6 bases). Trimming pared 3 bases from V and 4 bases from J, leaving 16 bases between. The CDR3 runs to 16 residues. Germline CDR1 and CDR2: SGHDT and YYEEEE.

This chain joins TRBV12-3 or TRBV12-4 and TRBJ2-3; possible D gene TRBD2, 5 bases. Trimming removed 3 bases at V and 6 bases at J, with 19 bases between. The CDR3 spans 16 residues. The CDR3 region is CASSFSSTGSRDTQYF. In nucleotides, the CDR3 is TGTGCCAGCAGTTTTTCCTCGACGGGGAGCCGGGATACGCAGTATTTT.

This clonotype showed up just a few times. The DNA for the CDR3 is TGCGCCAGCAGCTTGGAGGGGACAGGGTACAATGAGCAGTTCTTC. Translated: CASSLEGTGYNEQFF. V and J are TRBV5-1 and TRBJ2-1; 9 bases line up with TRBD1. After removal of 0 bases from V and 4 bases from J, the junction contained 2 bases not matched to a gene. CDR1 is SGHRS and CDR2 is YFSETQ in the germline V gene. The CDR3 runs 15 residues.

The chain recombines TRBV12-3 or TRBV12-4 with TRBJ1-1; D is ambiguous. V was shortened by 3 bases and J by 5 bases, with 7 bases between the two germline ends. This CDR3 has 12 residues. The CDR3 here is CASSFRWTEAFF. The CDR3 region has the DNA TGTGCCAGCAGTTTTCGGTGGACTGAAGCTTTCTTT.

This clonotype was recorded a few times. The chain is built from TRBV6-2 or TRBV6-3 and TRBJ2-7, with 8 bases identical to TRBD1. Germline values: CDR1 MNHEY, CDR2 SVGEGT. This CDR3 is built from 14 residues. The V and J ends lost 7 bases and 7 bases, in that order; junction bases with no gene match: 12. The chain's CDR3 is CASNLQGTGAEQYF. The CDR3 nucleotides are TGTGCCAGCAACTTACAGGGGACAGGTGCGGAGCAGTACTTC.

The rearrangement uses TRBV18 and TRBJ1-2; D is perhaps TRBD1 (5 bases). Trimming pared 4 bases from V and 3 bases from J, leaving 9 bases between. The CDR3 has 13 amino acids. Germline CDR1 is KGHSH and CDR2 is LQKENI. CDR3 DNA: TGTGCCAGCTCACAGACAGCCGACTATGGCTACACCTTC. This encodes CASSQTADYGYTF.

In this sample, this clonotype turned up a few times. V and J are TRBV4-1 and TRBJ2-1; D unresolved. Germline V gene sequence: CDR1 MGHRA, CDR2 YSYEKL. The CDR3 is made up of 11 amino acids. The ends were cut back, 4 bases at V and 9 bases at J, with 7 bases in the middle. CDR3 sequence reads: CASSLNGEQFF. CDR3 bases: TGCGCCAGCAGCCTGAACGGTGAGCAGTTCTTC.

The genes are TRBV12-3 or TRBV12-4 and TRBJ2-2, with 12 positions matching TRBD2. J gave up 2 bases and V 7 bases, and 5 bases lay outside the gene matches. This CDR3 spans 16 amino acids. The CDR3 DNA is TGTGCCAGCATAAAACTAGCGGGGGGAAACACCGGGGAGCTGTTTTTT. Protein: CASIKLAGGNTGELFF.

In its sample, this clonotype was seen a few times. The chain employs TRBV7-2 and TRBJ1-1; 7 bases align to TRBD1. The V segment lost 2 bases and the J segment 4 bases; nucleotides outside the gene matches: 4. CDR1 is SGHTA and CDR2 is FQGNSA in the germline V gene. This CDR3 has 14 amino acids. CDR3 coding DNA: TGTGCCAGCAGCTTACAGGGGGTGGGCACTGAAGCTTTCTTT. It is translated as CASSLQGVGTEAFF. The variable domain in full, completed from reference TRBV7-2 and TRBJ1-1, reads GAGVSQSPSNKVTEKGKDVELRCDPISGHTALYWYRQSLGQGLEFLIYFQGNSAPDKSGLPSDRFSAERTGGSVSTLTIQRTQQEDSAVYLCASSLQGVGTEAFFGQGTRLTVV.

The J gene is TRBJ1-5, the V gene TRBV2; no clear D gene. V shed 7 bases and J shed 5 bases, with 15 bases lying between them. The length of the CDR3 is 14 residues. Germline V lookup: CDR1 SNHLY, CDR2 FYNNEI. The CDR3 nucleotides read TGTGCCAGCAAAATGGGCAGTACCTATCAGCCCCAGCATTTT. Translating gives CASKMGSTYQPQHF.

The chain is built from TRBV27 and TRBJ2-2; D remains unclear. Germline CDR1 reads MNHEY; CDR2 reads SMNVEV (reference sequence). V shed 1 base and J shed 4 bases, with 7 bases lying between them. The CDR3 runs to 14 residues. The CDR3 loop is CASSLLDLTGELFF. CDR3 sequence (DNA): TGTGCCAGCAGTTTATTAGACCTCACCGGGGAGCTGTTTTTT.

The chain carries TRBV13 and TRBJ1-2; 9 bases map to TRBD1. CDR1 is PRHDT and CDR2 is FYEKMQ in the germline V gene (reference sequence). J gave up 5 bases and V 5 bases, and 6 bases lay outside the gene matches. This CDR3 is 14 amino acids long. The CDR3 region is CASSPDRGGYGYTF. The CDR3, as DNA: TGTGCCAGCAGCCCGGACAGGGGAGGGTATGGCTACACCTTC.

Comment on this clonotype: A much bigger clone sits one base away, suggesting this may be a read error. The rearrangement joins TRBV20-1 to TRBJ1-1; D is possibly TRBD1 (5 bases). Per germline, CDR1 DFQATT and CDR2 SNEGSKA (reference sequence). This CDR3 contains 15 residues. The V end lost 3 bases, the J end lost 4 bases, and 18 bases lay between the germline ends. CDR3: CSASQGGAVGTEAFF. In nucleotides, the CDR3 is TGCAGTGCTAGCCAGGGTGGGGCCGTGGGCACTGAAGCTTTCTTT.